The clone carrying this T cell receptor beta chain has a single count. The sample has other DNA sequences that encode this CDR3 too. Healthy adults negative for HIV, lacking recent acute infections or vaccinations, served as donors. Donors comprised only Caucasian adults living in Nashville, Tennessee. This specimen belongs to a study of shared clonotypes between healthy human individuals. Germline values: CDR1 WNHNN, CDR2 SYGVQD (reference sequence). This CDR3 is built from 13 residues. The V gene lost 5 bases and the J gene lost 0 bases, with 8 bases spanning the gap. Assay: immunoSEQ multiplex PCR; the TCRdb copy retains only in-frame clones and omits some. The sample holds approximately 460,000 clones, 70% to 80% seen once.

The sequence was obtained from a woman aged 40 to 55 in good health. Some clones in this sample may be carry-over from other donors' samples. This chain joins TRBV10-1 and TRBJ2-7; D not certain. The sample was PBMCs. CDR3 in DNA: TGCGCCAGCAGTTTAGGACGCTCCTACGAGCAGTACTTC. Its protein is CASSLGRSYEQYF.